This T cell receptor (beta chain) was captured by sequencing in a study of T-cell reconstitution after alpha-beta-depleted transplantation in children. Overall study findings and caveats: From surviving recipient T cells and thymic progenitors came the high day-60 TCRbeta diversity observed in some patients. As was reported, about two months after transplant, alpha-beta T cells came from several hundred expanded graft clones. Diversity and T-cell counts at one year after transplant derived mostly from new T cells.

Researchers prepared the TCRbeta library using unique molecular identifiers, the study reports. Using its own MiXCR run on the PCR reads, TCRdb lists one record per CDR3 protein. This sample carries 250,000 to 400,000 distinct CDR3 sequences, 23% of them seen once, and the ten largest clones take 9.5% to 13%. The V gene lost 2 bases and the J gene lost 8 bases, with 12 bases spanning the gap. Germline CDR1 and CDR2: MGHRA and YSYEKL. CDR3 size: 13 residues. This clonotype was picked up many times. Its antigen is undetermined. The sample here was PBMCs, mostly from graft donor cells, taken 180 days after TCRalphabeta/CD19-depleted stem cell transplant. The rearrangement joins TRBV4-1 to TRBJ1-1; D possibly corresponds to TRBD1 (6 bases). The TCR comes from a male patient younger than 18 who had a stem cell transplant for acute lymphoblastic leukemia, so the T cells may come from the graft donor. The CDR3 nucleotides read TGCGCCAGCAGCCAATTGATCACAGGGGAAGCTTTCTTT. Protein product: CASSQLITGEAFF.